Described below is a single T cell receptor (beta chain) sequence and its context. What it recognizes is unknown. Other nucleotide sequences in the sample specify the same CDR3. Here immunoSEQ multiplex PCR was the method, and the copy in TCRdb shows in-frame clones only, minus some. The table has more than 20,000 clones, around 68% seen once; the top ten hold under 30%. The data are from a study of cytotoxic CD8 clonotypes in ibrutinib-treated CLL. Overall study results and limits: Sampling times (in sustained-remission versus progressing patients) were not the same. Clonality went up at ibrutinib response and then declined back toward baseline at progression. Clonality correlated strongly with circulating CD8+ T cells and exceeded age-matched healthy donors at baseline.

The length of the CDR3 is 13 residues. Between the trimmed V and J ends, which lost 0 bases and 2 bases, there was a span of 4 bases. Looked up from germline, CDR1 is SGHAT and CDR2 is FQNNGV. The chain links TRBV11-2 to TRBJ1-1; the D is unclear. Sequences were derived from PBMCs, sampled before ibrutinib treatment. This receptor was obtained from a human donor with chronic lymphocytic leukemia. This CDR3 is CASSLDVNTEAFF. In nucleotides, the CDR3 is TGTGCCAGCAGCTTAGATGTTAACACTGAAGCTTTCTTT.